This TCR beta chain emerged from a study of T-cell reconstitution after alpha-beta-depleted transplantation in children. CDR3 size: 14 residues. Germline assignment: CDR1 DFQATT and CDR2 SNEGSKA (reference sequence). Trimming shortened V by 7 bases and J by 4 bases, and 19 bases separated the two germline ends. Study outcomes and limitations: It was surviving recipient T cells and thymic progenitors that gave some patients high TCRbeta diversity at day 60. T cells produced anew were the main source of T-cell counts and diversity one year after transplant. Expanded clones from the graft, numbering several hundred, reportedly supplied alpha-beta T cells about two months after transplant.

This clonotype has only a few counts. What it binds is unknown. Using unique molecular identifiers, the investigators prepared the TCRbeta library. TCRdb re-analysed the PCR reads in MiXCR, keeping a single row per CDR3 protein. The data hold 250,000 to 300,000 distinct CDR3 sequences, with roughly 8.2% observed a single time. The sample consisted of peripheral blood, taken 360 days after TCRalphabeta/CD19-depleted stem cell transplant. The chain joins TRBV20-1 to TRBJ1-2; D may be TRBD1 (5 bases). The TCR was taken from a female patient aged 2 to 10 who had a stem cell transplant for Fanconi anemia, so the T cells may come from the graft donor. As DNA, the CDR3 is TGCAGTGAAAACGCGGCAGGGCGGATCTATGGCTACACCTTC. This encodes CSENAAGRIYGYTF.